What follows are 29 T cell receptor beta chains derived from one specimen sequenced in a study of blood T cells in healthy people across ages. Primed by a sample-barcoded 5' primer and a J-beta primer mix, a second PCR proceeded for roughly 6 to 12 cycles. TCRdb re-called the 5' RACE reads through MiXCR, storing one row per CDR3 protein. Of about 800,000 distinct CDR3 sequences in the sample, around 25% are singletons; the top ten hold approximately 3.7%. This sample also appeared in a second study, on T cells of mothers and their children.

Sequenced: blood. All receptors come from a boy aged 10-17 years in good health.

The rearrangement uses TRBV6-5 and TRBJ2-3, with TRBD2 as a possible D gene (6 bases). V was pared by 3 bases and J by 1 base, with 8 bases between. This CDR3 spans 14 amino acids. Germline V CDR1 and CDR2: MNHEY, SVGAGI. The CDR3 sequence is CASSYTSRTDTQYF. CDR3 nucleotides: TGTGCCAGCAGTTATACTAGCCGCACAGATACGCAGTATTTT.

This clonotype was observed a few times. The CDR3 nucleotides are TGTGCCAGCAGTTACGACAAAGACAGCTCCAGGGAGACCCAGTACTTC. Its protein product is CASSYDKDSSRETQYF. V gene TRBV6-6 combines with J gene TRBJ2-5, with a tentative D call TRBD1 (5 bases). The CDR3 totals 16 residues. V gave up 2 bases and J gave up 5 bases, with 18 bases separating them. Germline V gene data show CDR1 as MNHNY and CDR2 as SVGAGI (reference sequence).

The chain combines TRBV27 with TRBJ2-7; tentatively, D is TRBD1 (5 bases). CDR1 is MNHEY and CDR2 is SMNVEV in the germline V gene (reference sequence). Trimming shortened V by 2 bases and J by 1 base, and 12 bases separated the two germline ends. The CDR3 length is 15 residues. This CDR3 is CASSLVFGASYEQYF. In DNA, the CDR3 is TGTGCCAGCAGTTTAGTGTTTGGGGCATCCTACGAGCAGTACTTC.

In its sample, this clonotype was seen a few times. The CDR3 DNA sequence: TGCAGTGCTAGAGAAGTTAAGGGGTCCTACGAGCAGTACTTC. Amino acids: CSAREVKGSYEQYF. This chain uses TRBV20-1 with TRBJ2-7; a weak D match, TRBD1 (5 bases). This CDR3 comprises 14 residues. Trimming left V 0 bases short and J 1 base short, with 10 bases between. CDR1 is DFQATT, CDR2 SNEGSKA, per germline (reference sequence).

This clonotype was observed a handful of times. The chain is built from TRBV4-2 and TRBJ2-3; D is perhaps TRBD2 (6 bases). The germline gives CDR1 LGHNA, CDR2 YNFKEQ. V lost 3 bases and J 3 bases, leaving 13 bases between the germline ends. The CDR3 has 15 residues. CDR3 in DNA: TGTGCCAGCAGCCACAGGGAGGTCGGGACAGATACGCAGTATTTT. Translation gives CASSHREVGTDTQYF.

The chain is built from TRBV29-1 and TRBJ2-5; the match to TRBD1 covers 9 bases. The CDR3 has 14 residues. CDR1 is SQVTM and CDR2 is ANQGSEA in the germline V gene. V was pared by 7 bases and J by 4 bases, with 10 bases of the junction left unmatched. The DNA for the CDR3 is TGCAGCGCTCGACAGGGGGACTGGAGAGAGACCCAGTACTTC. It encodes CSARQGDWRETQYF.

The V gene is TRBV12-5, the J gene TRBJ1-1, with no clear D. Trimming removed 2 bases from V and 1 base from J, with 5 bases in between. The CDR3 has 13 residues. Germline V gene sequence: CDR1 LGHNT, CDR2 FRNRAP. In nucleotides, the CDR3 is TGTGCTAGTGGTTTGAAGGCGAACACTGAAGCTTTCTTT. It specifies CASGLKANTEAFF.

The chain couples TRBV4-1 to TRBJ1-1, with D unresolved. The germline V and J ends were trimmed by 0 bases and 4 bases, with 12 bases remaining between them. Germline V gene lookup returns CDR1 MGHRA and CDR2 YSYEKL. The CDR3 length is 15 residues. The DNA for the CDR3 is TGCGCCAGCAGCCAAGATCCGGGGTATGTCACTGAAGCTTTCTTT. Translating gives CASSQDPGYVTEAFF.

CDR3 nucleotides: TGTGCCAGCAGCAAACCTGAGCGGGAGGTCACTGAGCAGTTCTTC. It codes for CASSKPEREVTEQFF. The V and J genes are TRBV21-1 and TRBJ2-1; the table's D call, TRBD2, was not checked against the DNA. TRBV21-1 is a known pseudogene. There are 15 residues in the CDR3.

The chain combines TRBV7-2 with TRBJ2-1, with 10 bases identical to TRBD2. CDR1 and CDR2 (germline): SGHTA, FQGNSA. Germline trimming cut 6 bases from V and 2 bases from J; bases unmatched to any gene: 4. This CDR3 contains 15 residues. CDR3 protein: CASRQAGGTYNEQFF. The DNA of the CDR3 is TGTGCCAGCAGGCAAGCGGGAGGGACCTACAATGAGCAGTTCTTC. Full variable domain (missing parts from reference TRBV7-2 and TRBJ2-1): GAGVSQSPSNKVTEKGKDVELRCDPISGHTALYWYRQSLGQGLEFLIYFQGNSAPDKSGLPSDRFSAERTGGSVSTLTIQRTQQEDSAVYLCASRQAGGTYNEQFFGPGTRLTVL.

V gene TRBV4-3 combines with J gene TRBJ2-5; 11 nucleotides match TRBD2. Germline-derived CDR1 and CDR2 are LGHNA and YSLEER. This CDR3 is 20 amino acids long. The V segment lost 3 bases and the J segment 0 bases; nucleotides outside the gene matches: 15. The CDR3 coding sequence is TGCGCCAGCAGCCAGCAACTCGGTACTAGCGGGAGCCCTAACCAAGAGACCCAGTACTTC. Protein sequence: CASSQQLGTSGSPNQETQYF.

This chain links TRBV24-1 with TRBJ2-3, with D tentatively TRBD2 (6 bases). The CDR3 has 17 amino acids. Germline V gives CDR1 KGHDR, CDR2 SFDVKD. Trimming removed 5 bases at V and 1 base at J, with 18 bases between. In DNA form, the CDR3 reads TGTGCCACCAGTGCTGGTGTTTCGGCGGGACGCACAGATACGCAGTATTTT. This translates into CATSAGVSAGRTDTQYF.

This clonotype was detected a few times. V and J are TRBV5-1 and TRBJ2-1; 7 bases match TRBD1. Germline V lookup: CDR1 SGHRS, CDR2 YFSETQ. V was clipped by 3 bases and J by 4 bases; unmatched bases: 7. This CDR3 contains 15 residues. Here the CDR3 DNA reads TGCGCCAGCAGCTCGGGACAGAAGACTTACAATGAGCAGTTCTTC. This translates into CASSSGQKTYNEQFF.

The chain links TRBV27 to TRBJ1-2, with a tentative D call TRBD1 (5 bases). V was shortened by 2 bases and J by 7 bases, with 17 bases between the two germline ends. This CDR3 comprises 15 residues. From germline, CDR1 is MNHEY and CDR2 SMNVEV (reference sequence). The CDR3 is CASSLGSAAGSGYTF. As DNA, the CDR3 is TGTGCCAGCAGTTTAGGATCGGCGGCAGGGTCTGGCTACACCTTC.

The chain couples TRBV24-1 to TRBJ1-4, with a weak D call TRBD1 (5 bases). CDR3 length: 13 amino acids. The germline V gene encodes CDR1 KGHDR and CDR2 SFDVKD. V was pared by 9 bases and J by 7 bases, with 14 bases between. Here the CDR3 DNA reads TGTGCCACCGGGACCACCAGGAGTGAAAAACTGTTTTTT. It encodes CATGTTRSEKLFF.

This clonotype was counted a few times. V gene TRBV9 combines with J gene TRBJ2-1, with D perhaps given as TRBD1 or TRBD2 (5 bases each). CDR3 size: 15 residues. CDR1 SGDLS and CDR2 YYNGEE come from the germline V gene. The V end lost 4 bases, the J end lost 5 bases, and 16 bases lay between the germline ends. The CDR3 DNA is TGTGCCAGCAGCTCGGGGCGGGCCGCCCACAATGAGCAGTTCTTC. Protein sequence: CASSSGRAAHNEQFF.

A remark on this clonotype: It differs at one base from a far larger clone, so likely a read error. The V gene is TRBV25-1, the J gene TRBJ2-7, with D uncertain. The V gene lost 5 bases and the J gene lost 2 bases, with 1 base spanning the gap. CDR1 is MGHDK and CDR2 is SYGVNS in the germline V gene. CDR3 length equals 10 residues. The CDR3 protein is CASSTYEQYF. CDR3 sequence (DNA): TGTGCCAGCAGTACCTACGAGCAGTACTTC.

The chain uses TRBV20-1 and TRBJ2-7; tentatively, D is TRBD2 (5 bases). Germline assignment: CDR1 DFQATT and CDR2 SNEGSKA (reference sequence). V was shortened by 0 bases and J by 4 bases, with 16 bases between the two germline ends. The CDR3 sequence is 15 residues long. The CDR3 region has the DNA TGCAGTGCTAGAGAGTTGGCGCTAGAGGGATACGAGCAGTACTTC. Amino acids: CSARELALEGYEQYF.

The CDR3 protein is CASSLWGGQGRTEAFF. The CDR3 region has the DNA TGCGCCAGCAGCTTGTGGGGGGGACAGGGCCGGACTGAAGCTTTCTTT. The rearrangement links TRBV5-1 to TRBJ1-1; 9 positions match TRBD1. The CDR3 is 16 residues long. V gave up 1 base and J gave up 5 bases; unmatched junction bases: 9. Germline CDR1 SGHRS, CDR2 YFSETQ.

This clonotype has only a few counts. No conserved phenylalanine or tryptophan is present at the end of the CDR3, so a read error is the likely explanation. The chain recombines TRBV5-1 with TRBJ2-3; D remains unclear. V was clipped by 0 bases and J by 3 bases, with 2 bases between them. Germline V gives CDR1 SGHRS, CDR2 YFSETQ. There are 12 residues in the CDR3. CDR3 coding DNA: TGCGCCAGCAGCTTGGCTACAGATACGCAGTATTCT. Encoded protein: CASSLATDTQYS.

In its sample, this clonotype was seen a few times. This CDR3 reads CASSQTGLETQYF. CDR3 sequence (DNA): TGTGCCAGCAGCCAAACAGGGCTGGAGACCCAGTACTTC. The chain employs TRBV7-9 and TRBJ2-5; tentatively, D is TRBD1 (6 bases). Germline CDR1 and CDR2: SEHNR and FQNEAQ (reference sequence). The ends were cut back, 5 bases at V and 5 bases at J, with 12 bases in the middle. The CDR3 consists of 13 residues.

This clonotype was counted a few times. This chain links TRBV27 with TRBJ2-2; a possible D gene is TRBD2 (5 bases). V was trimmed by 6 bases and J by 7 bases, leaving 9 bases between them. CDR1 is MNHEY and CDR2 is SMNVEV in the germline V gene (reference sequence). This CDR3 is built from 12 residues. The CDR3 bases are TGTGCCAGCAGCGTGGGAGACGGGGAGCTGTTTTTT. This encodes CASSVGDGELFF.

There are a few counts of this clonotype. The chain joins TRBV7-2 to TRBJ1-3; D not resolved. The CDR3 runs 14 residues. V was shortened by 8 bases and J by 0 bases, with 11 bases between the two germline ends. Germline CDR1 SGHTA, CDR2 FQGNSA. DNA of the CDR3: TGTGCCAGCGGTCAGGACGGCTCTGGAAACACCATATATTTT. Encoded protein: CASGQDGSGNTIYF.

This clonotype has more than one count but fewer than ten. The chain couples TRBV10-3 to TRBJ2-1; 10 positions agree with TRBD2. The trim removed 0 bases at V and 0 bases at J, leaving 14 bases unmatched. Germline loops: CDR1 ENHRY, CDR2 SYGVKD. The CDR3 length is 21 residues. This CDR3 reads CAISESTLASGSLLSYNEQFF. Here the CDR3 DNA reads TGTGCCATCAGTGAGTCGACTCTGGCTAGCGGGAGCCTCCTCTCCTACAATGAGCAGTTCTTC.

This clonotype was counted between two and nine times. Mismatch with germline at one junction end may stem from a read error. The J gene is TRBJ2-3, the V gene TRBV15; D is uncertain. The CDR3 consists of 12 residues. Germline V gene data show CDR1 as LNHNV and CDR2 as YYDKDF (reference sequence). Here the CDR3 DNA reads TGCGCCACCAGCAAGGTCACAGATACGCAGTATTTT. This translates into CATSKVTDTQYF.

Concerning this clonotype: The junction departs from germline at one end; a sequencing error may be responsible. The chain has TRBV5-1 and TRBJ2-7, with D maybe TRBD2 (6 bases). The germline V gene has CDR1 SGHRS and CDR2 YFSETQ. The CDR3 loop spans 15 amino acids. The CDR3 spells CASSLASVVGETQCF. CDR3 sequence (DNA): TGCGCCAGCAGCTTGGCTAGCGTGGTAGGGGAGACCCAGTGCTTC.

This chain links TRBV7-3 with TRBJ2-5; 8 bases are a match to TRBD1. The CDR3 is 13 amino acids. V shed 4 bases, J shed 9 bases, and the junction held 7 bases outside the gene matches. From germline, CDR1 is SGHTA and CDR2 FQGTGA. Here the CDR3 DNA reads TGTGCCAGCAGCTCTAAAGGACAGGGCCCCCAGTACTTC. Its translation: CASSSKGQGPQYF.

This clonotype was picked up a small number of times. V and J are TRBV29-1 and TRBJ1-1; TRBD1 matches at 9 bases. Germline CDR1 SQVTM, CDR2 ANQGSEA. The CDR3 runs to 15 residues. The V gene end was trimmed by 4 bases and the J gene end by 1 base; junction bases not matched to a gene: 7. The CDR3 region has the DNA TGCAGCGTTGTTAGCCGGGACAGGGAGAACACTGAAGCTTTCTTT. It codes for CSVVSRDRENTEAFF.

J is TRBJ2-2 and V is TRBV6-1; 7 bases match TRBD1. After removal of 6 bases from V and 5 bases from J, the junction contained 21 bases not matched to a gene. Germline CDR1 MNHNS, CDR2 SASEGT. The CDR3 extends over 19 amino acids. The CDR3 protein is CASSLPVISGQDGTGELFF. The CDR3 region has the DNA TGTGCCAGCAGCCTTCCAGTTATATCTGGACAGGATGGTACCGGGGAGCTGTTTTTT.